Each of the 17 T cell receptor beta chains below was sequenced from the same sample in a study of cytomegalovirus exposure and HLA in healthy donors. Use of 60 Vbeta and 13 Jbeta primers characterized the PCR. Assay: immunoSEQ multiplex PCR; the TCRdb copy retains only in-frame clones and omits some. The sample carries 150,000 to 200,000 clones, roughly two thirds recorded once. The sample taken for sequencing was PBMCs. Every receptor here comes from a woman between 18 and 29 years old in good health and CMV-seropositive.

CDR3 DNA: TGTGCCACCATTCGCGGGGCTTTGGACCTGGAGCAGTTCTTC. Translated: CATIRGALDLEQFF. The rearrangement joins TRBV2 to TRBJ2-1; D is possibly TRBD2 (6 bases). V was clipped by 10 bases and J by 10 bases, with 23 bases between them. Germline V gene sequence: CDR1 SNHLY, CDR2 FYNNEI. This CDR3 spans 14 amino acids.

V and J are TRBV14 and TRBJ2-5; no clear D gene. The length of the CDR3 is 12 residues. Per germline, CDR1 SGHDN and CDR2 FVKESK. V was clipped by 2 bases and J by 5 bases, with 6 bases between them. The DNA for the CDR3 is TGTGCCAGCAGCCAATCAGCGGAGACCCAGTACTTC. Translation: CASSQSAETQYF.

The chain links TRBV11-3 to TRBJ2-3; 13 bases line up with TRBD2. J was trimmed by 1 base and V by 4 bases; bases with no gene match: 5. The CDR3 sequence is 17 residues long. The germline V gene has CDR1 SGHNT and CDR2 YENEEA. CDR3 bases: TGTGCCAGCAGCTCTGGGACTAGCGGGACCCGCACAGATACGCAGTATTTT. Its translation is CASSSGTSGTRTDTQYF.

This clone has a handful of counts. The V and J genes are TRBV2 and TRBJ2-2; 9 bases align to TRBD1. V trimming: 11 bases; J trimming: 4 bases; junction bases outside the gene matches: 5. Germline CDR1 SNHLY, CDR2 FYNNEI. The CDR3 covers 13 residues. CDR3 DNA sequence: TGTGCCCTGGGACAGGGCGTCACCGGGGAGCTGTTTTTT. It yields the protein CALGQGVTGELFF.

This clone has only one observation. The J gene is TRBJ1-5, the V gene TRBV9; tentatively, D is TRBD1 (5 bases). The CDR3 loop spans 13 amino acids. Deletions cut 10 bases from V and 4 bases from J, with 15 bases between. CDR1 and CDR2 from the germline V gene are SGDLS and YYNGEE. CDR3 protein: CAGLGAHNQPQHF. CDR3 in DNA: TGTGCCGGCTTAGGGGCTCATAATCAGCCCCAGCATTTT.

This chain joins TRBV19 and TRBJ1-5; TRBD1 is a possible D gene (5 bases). The V end lost 7 bases, the J end lost 5 bases, and 18 bases lay between the germline ends. CDR1 and CDR2 from the germline V gene are LNHDA and SQIVND (reference sequence). The CDR3 loop spans 15 amino acids. The CDR3 reads CASTLVGRGDQPQHF. In nucleotides, the CDR3 is TGTGCCAGTACCCTAGTGGGGCGCGGTGATCAGCCCCAGCATTTT.

The V call is TRBV7-9, the J call TRBJ1-1; the D is unclear. V lost 0 bases and J lost 5, with 13 bases in between. Germline lookup yields CDR1 SEHNR and CDR2 FQNEAQ (reference sequence). This CDR3 has 15 amino acids. The CDR3 bases are TGTGCCAGCAGCTTAGCGCTTGCACCCGGGACTGAAGCTTTCTTT. This gives the protein CASSLALAPGTEAFF.

This clone has a handful of counts. V is TRBV7-9 and J is TRBJ1-4, with D uncertain. Trimming shortened V by 5 bases and J by 0 bases, and 7 bases separated the two germline ends. The length of the CDR3 is 14 residues. Germline V gives CDR1 SEHNR, CDR2 FQNEAQ (reference sequence). CDR3 nucleotide sequence: TGTGCCAGCAGCCTTATCGCAACTAATGAAAAACTGTTTTTT. Amino acids: CASSLIATNEKLFF.

A word on this clone: This sample includes further DNA sequences coding for the same CDR3. The chain carries TRBV6-5 and TRBJ1-5, with D unclear. This CDR3 spans 14 amino acids. Germline V lookup: CDR1 MNHEY, CDR2 SVGAGI. V lost 4 bases to trimming and J lost 4 bases, with 11 bases between them. CDR3 amino acids: CASSFRGYNQPQHF. CDR3 sequence (DNA): TGTGCCAGCAGTTTTCGAGGGTATAATCAGCCCCAGCATTTT.

The table lists this clone with a few counts. The rearrangement uses TRBV7-9 and TRBJ2-3; 9 positions match TRBD2. Germline CDR1 and CDR2: SEHNR and FQNEAQ (reference sequence). V dropped 1 base and J dropped 6; count of bases not matched to a gene: 2. The CDR3 loop spans 14 amino acids. Here the CDR3 DNA reads TGTGCCAGCAGCTTAGTAGCGGGAGTGGATACGCAGTATTTT. Its protein is CASSLVAGVDTQYF.

As to this clone: The same CDR3 also results from other DNA sequences found in this sample. The chain carries TRBV7-3 and TRBJ2-1; 10 bases line up with TRBD2. The CDR3 has 15 residues. Trimming took 6 bases from V and 4 from J; bases not matched to a gene: 6. The germline V gene encodes CDR1 SGHTA and CDR2 FQGTGA. CDR3 region: CASSPTSGPYNEQFF. The CDR3 nucleotides are TGTGCCAGCAGTCCGACTAGCGGGCCTTACAATGAGCAGTTCTTC.

The gene calls are TRBV6-5 and TRBJ2-3; no definite D call. This CDR3 has 14 residues. V was shortened by 6 bases and J by 0 bases, with 10 bases between the two germline ends. Germline assignment: CDR1 MNHEY and CDR2 SVGAGI. CDR3 region: CASSRPTSTDTQYF. The CDR3, as DNA: TGTGCCAGCAGCCGACCGACTAGCACAGATACGCAGTATTTT.

The chain carries TRBV13 and TRBJ1-6; TRBD1 matches 9 bases. Trimming at V came to 4 bases and at J to 8 bases, leaving 6 bases not matched to a gene. CDR3 length: 15 amino acids. Germline V gives CDR1 PRHDT, CDR2 FYEKMQ (reference sequence). The CDR3 bases are TGTGCCAGCAGCTCGGGACAGGGTTGGGATTCACCCCTCCACTTT. This gives the protein CASSSGQGWDSPLHF.

V usage is TRBV18 and J usage is TRBJ2-7, with D perhaps matching TRBD1 (6 bases). The length of the CDR3 is 14 residues. The V end was cut by 2 bases, the J end by 2 bases, with 10 bases between. Per the germline V gene, CDR1 is KGHSH and CDR2 is LQKENI. CDR3 sequence (DNA): TGTGCCAGCTCACCAAAGGGGGAAGCCTACGAGCAGTACTTC. Amino acids: CASSPKGEAYEQYF.

V is TRBV19 and J is TRBJ1-5, with 8 bases that match TRBD1. Germline CDR1 is LNHDA and CDR2 is SQIVND (reference sequence). The CDR3 is 17 residues long. V lost 3 bases and J lost 6; bases outside the gene matches: 13. In nucleotides, the CDR3 is TGTGCCAGTAGTATTGATGTTCAGGGGGCATTAGGTCAGCCCCAGCATTTT. It translates to CASSIDVQGALGQPQHF.

CDR3 coding DNA: TGCAGCGTTGAACCGGGACAGGCAAACACTGAAGCTTTCTTT. It specifies CSVEPGQANTEAFF. The chain couples TRBV29-1 to TRBJ1-1; 8 nucleotides line up with TRBD1. Per the germline V gene, CDR1 is SQVTM and CDR2 is ANQGSEA. V shed 2 bases, J shed 2 bases, and the junction held 4 bases outside the gene matches. This CDR3 has 14 amino acids.

This rearrangement joins TRBV7-9 to TRBJ2-3; a possible D gene is TRBD2 (5 bases). Germline values: CDR1 SEHNR, CDR2 FQNEAQ (reference sequence). V lost 9 bases and J 8 bases, leaving 24 bases between the germline ends. The length of the CDR3 is 15 residues. The CDR3 spells CASSLRGSGGLTQYF. CDR3 in DNA: TGTGCCAGTTCTCTACGGGGAAGCGGCGGGCTTACGCAGTATTTT.